The clone carrying this TCR beta chain has a count of ten or more. What it recognizes is unknown. This entry is derived from a study of T cells in Graves' hyperthyroidism and ophthalmopathy. The study's findings and limits: Most thyroid clonotypes expanded above 0.001 were also detected in blood. The model foresaw ophthalmopathy a median roughly 6.5 months prior to onset.

V lost 5 bases and J lost 0, with 14 bases in between. CDR1 is MDHEN and CDR2 is SYDVKM in the germline V gene. This CDR3 comprises 15 residues. TCR beta CDR3 region amplification was performed from RNA transcripts. TCR CDR3 regions were first amplified by RT-PCR with HTBI primers. TCRdb itself ran the multiplex PCR reads through MiXCR, one entry per CDR3 protein. The repertoire includes about 290,000 distinct CDR3 sequences, roughly 14% of them detected once, and 7% to 8.5% sits in the top ten. V and J are TRBV28 and TRBJ2-7; D is uncertain. The material sequenced was blood. This clonotype was obtained from a woman aged 25 to 39 with Graves' hyperthyroidism that later progressed to Graves' ophthalmopathy. The CDR3 DNA reads TGTGCCAGCAGTCCAAACTGGATGAGCTCCTACGAGCAGTACTTC. Amino acid sequence: CASSPNWMSSYEQYF.